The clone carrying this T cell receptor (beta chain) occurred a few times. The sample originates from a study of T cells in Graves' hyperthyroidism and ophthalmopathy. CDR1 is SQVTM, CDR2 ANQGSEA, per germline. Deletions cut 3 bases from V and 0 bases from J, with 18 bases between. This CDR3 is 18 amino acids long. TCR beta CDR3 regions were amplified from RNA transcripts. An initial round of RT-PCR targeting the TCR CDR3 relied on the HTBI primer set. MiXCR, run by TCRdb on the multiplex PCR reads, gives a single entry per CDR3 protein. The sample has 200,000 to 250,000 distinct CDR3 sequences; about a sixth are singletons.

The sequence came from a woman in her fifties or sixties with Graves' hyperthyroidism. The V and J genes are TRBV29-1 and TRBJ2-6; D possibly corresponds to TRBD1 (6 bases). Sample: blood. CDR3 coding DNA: TGCAGCGTTGAGGGTGGCAGGGGACGTCTCTCTGGGGCCAACGTCCTGACTTTC. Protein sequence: CSVEGGRGRLSGANVLTF. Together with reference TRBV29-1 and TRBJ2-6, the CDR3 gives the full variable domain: SAVISQKPSRDICQRGTSLTIQCQVDSQVTMMFWYRQQPGQSLTLIATANQGSEATYESGFVIDKFPISRPNLTFSTLTVSNMSPEDSSIYLCSVEGGRGRLSGANVLTFGAGSRLTVL.